Listed below are T cell receptor beta chains from one sample, sequenced in a study of T cells in Graves' hyperthyroidism and ophthalmopathy. TCRdb fed the multiplex PCR reads into MiXCR, producing one record per CDR3 protein. The top ten clones hold 50% of a sample with under 350,000 distinct CDR3 sequences, around 20% of them seen once. The sample consisted of blood. Every receptor here comes from a woman between 45 and 60 years old with Graves' hyperthyroidism. Both conserved end residues are part of each CDR3. A D gene is named only where the DNA matches it firmly. Clone size, where shown, is once, few, many, or a class for clones that have expanded.

NA	TRBV2	many	TRBJ2-3	CASREVTDTQYF	TGTGCCAGCAGGGAGGTTACAGATACGCAGTATTTT
NA	TRBV19	NA	TRBJ1-1	CASSLTTVNTEAFF	TGTGCCAGTAGTCTCACGACGGTGAACACTGAAGCTTTCTTT
NA	TRBV6-1	few	TRBJ2-2	CASLTRSNTGELFF	TGTGCCAGCCTGACTAGGTCGAACACCGGGGAGCTGTTTTTT
NA	TRBV7-2	NA	TRBJ2-3	CASSLNSGGGTDTQYF	TGTGCCAGCAGCTTAAATTCAGGGGGGGGGACAGATACGCAGTATTTT
NA	TRBV11-3	many	TRBJ2-6	CASTPAVHSGANVLTF	TGTGCCAGCACCCCCGCGGTCCACTCTGGGGCCAACGTCCTGACTTTC
NA	TRBV2	many	TRBJ2-7	CASSDWGSAGEEQYF	TGTGCCAGCAGTGACTGGGGGAGTGCAGGCGAGGAGCAGTACTTC
TRBD1	TRBV11-2	NA	TRBJ2-7	CASSSLGQASYEQYF	TGTGCCAGCAGCTCTCTCGGACAGGCGTCCTACGAGCAGTACTTC
NA	TRBV5-6	many	TRBJ2-2	CASSGGLTASANTGELFF	TGTGCCAGCAGCGGAGGACTTACAGCATCCGCGAACACCGGGGAGCTGTTTTTT
NA	TRBV19	few	TRBJ2-2	CASRVGSANTGELFF	TGTGCCAGTAGAGTCGGAAGCGCGAACACCGGGGAGCTGTTTTTT
NA	TRBV6-4	NA	TRBJ2-3	CASSRTRTTTDTQYF	TGTGCCAGCAGTAGGACCCGTACCACCACAGATACGCAGTATTTT
TRBD1	TRBV7-2	many	TRBJ1-4	CASSIDRVRLFF	TGTGCCAGCAGCATTGACAGGGTGCGTCTGTTTTTT
TRBD2	TRBV12-3/TRBV12-4	many	TRBJ2-3	CASSLLAERTDTQYF	TGTGCCAGCAGCCTACTAGCGGAGCGCACAGATACGCAGTATTTT
NA	TRBV2	many	TRBJ1-2	CASRSPTLEGYTF	TGTGCCAGCCGATCTCCGACCCTTGAGGGCTACACCTTC
NA	TRBV28	NA	TRBJ1-5	CASRTHSVDQPQHF	TGTGCCAGCAGAACCCATAGCGTCGATCAGCCCCAGCATTTT
TRBD1	TRBV6-2/TRBV6-3	NA	TRBJ2-1	CASIFSGTGGYNEQFF	TGTGCCAGCATCTTCTCTGGGACAGGGGGTTACAATGAGCAGTTCTTC
NA	TRBV10-2	NA	TRBJ2-3	CASSAIRPTDTQYF	TGCGCCAGCAGTGCCATCAGGCCAACAGATACGCAGTATTTT
NA	TRBV28	many	TRBJ1-1	CASRWDRWAFF	TGTGCCAGCAGGTGGGACCGGTGGGCTTTCTTT
NA	TRBV7-2	many	TRBJ1-1	CASRYPRGESEAFF	TGTGCCAGCAGATACCCGAGGGGAGAATCTGAAGCTTTCTTT
NA	TRBV6-1	many	TRBJ1-1	CASRKDTNILWGTEAFF	TGTGCCAGCAGGAAGGACACCAACATTCTGTGGGGCACTGAAGCTTTCTTT
NA	TRBV10-3	few	TRBJ1-6	CAISDSSYNSPLHF	TGTGCCATCAGCGACAGCTCCTATAATTCACCCCTCCACTTT
NA	TRBV6-2/TRBV6-3	NA	TRBJ2-3	CASSYPLGGEDTQYF	TGTGCCAGCAGTTACCCCCTCGGGGGAGAAGATACGCAGTATTTT
NA	TRBV9	few	TRBJ2-2	CASSVDPSRTRELFF	TGTGCCAGCAGCGTAGATCCTAGCCGGACCCGGGAGCTGTTTTTT
TRBD1	TRBV28	many	TRBJ2-3	CASSTGGSTDTQYF	TGTGCCAGCTCCACAGGGGGCAGCACAGATACGCAGTATTTT
NA	TRBV12-3/TRBV12-4	many	TRBJ2-7	CASTPDSSYEQYF	TGTGCCAGCACCCCGGACAGCTCCTACGAGCAGTACTTC
TRBD1	TRBV12-3/TRBV12-4	NA	TRBJ1-3	CASSEQGTGGNTIYF	TGTGCCAGCAGTGAACAGGGGACCGGTGGAAACACCATATATTTT
TRBD2	TRBV5-5	few	TRBJ2-3	CASSAGLAGDTQYF	TGTGCCAGCAGCGCGGGACTAGCGGGGGATACGCAGTATTTT
TRBD2	TRBV6-7	many	TRBJ2-3	CASSPPTSGSTDTQYF	TGTGCCAGCAGTCCACCGACTAGCGGGAGCACAGATACGCAGTATTTT
TRBD2	TRBV10-3	many	TRBJ2-1	CAIRAGAYNEQFF	TGTGCCATCAGAGCGGGAGCCTACAATGAGCAGTTCTTC
NA	TRBV7-9	NA	TRBJ2-7	CDSKEGPNEQYF	TGTGACAGCAAGGAGGGTCCCAACGAGCAGTACTTC
TRBD2	TRBV7-7	NA	TRBJ2-1	CASSLAGGSEYNEQFF	TGTGCTAGCAGCTTAGCTGGCGGGAGCGAGTACAATGAGCAGTTCTTC
NA	TRBV29-1	NA	TRBJ2-3	CSVGDTDTQYF	TGCAGCGTTGGTGACACAGATACGCAGTATTTT
NA	TRBV30	NA	TRBJ1-6	CAWDLRDNSPLHF	TGTGCCTGGGACCTCAGGGATAATTCACCCCTCCACTTT
NA	TRBV30	many	TRBJ2-5	CAWRSSAMRTQYF	TGTGCCTGGAGGAGCAGCGCCATGAGGACCCAGTACTTC
TRBD1	TRBV24-1	many	TRBJ1-2	CATSDSTGGAYGYTF	TGTGCCACCAGTGATTCCACAGGGGGCGCCTATGGCTACACCTTC
NA	TRBV20-1	NA	TRBJ1-1	CSAANGDRSEAFF	TGCAGTGCTGCAAACGGGGATAGGTCTGAAGCTTTCTTT
TRBD2	TRBV13	many	TRBJ2-1	CASSGLTSGIHNEQFF	TGTGCCAGCAGCGGACTGACTAGCGGGATTCACAATGAGCAGTTCTTC
NA	TRBV19	NA	TRBJ2-2	CASSIKGQATGELFF	TGTGCCAGTAGTATCAAGGGGCAAGCAACCGGGGAGCTGTTTTTT
NA	TRBV30	many	TRBJ2-2	CAWSPATSNTGELFF	TGTGCCTGGAGTCCCGCTACATCGAACACCGGGGAGCTGTTTTTT
NA	TRBV20-1	NA	TRBJ1-1	CRVQQPQGREAFF	TGCAGGGTCCAACAACCCCAGGGTCGAGAAGCTTTCTTT
NA	TRBV6-5	few	TRBJ2-3	CASSYSRGPTDTQYF	TGTGCCAGCAGTTACTCGCGGGGCCCCACAGATACGCAGTATTTT
TRBD1	TRBV18	NA	TRBJ1-6	CASSPSRGQGVSPLHF	TGTGCCAGCTCACCATCAAGGGGACAGGGGGTTTCACCCCTCCACTTT
TRBD1	TRBV6-1	many	TRBJ1-1	CASRNGDREAFF	TGTGCCAGCAGAAACGGGGACAGGGAAGCTTTCTTT
TRBD1	TRBV18	few	TRBJ2-5	CASSPKTGGETQYF	TGTGCCAGCTCACCAAAGACAGGGGGGGAGACCCAGTACTTC
TRBD2	TRBV7-6	many	TRBJ2-1	CASSLDPSGMEQFF	TGTGCCAGCAGCTTAGATCCTAGCGGGATGGAGCAGTTCTTC
TRBD1	TRBV28	many	TRBJ2-7	CASRRTGPYEQYF	TGTGCCAGCAGAAGGACAGGGCCCTACGAGCAGTACTTC
NA	TRBV28	NA	TRBJ1-5	CASSLLMSDRGRETQHF	TGTGCCAGCAGTTTGCTAATGTCTGACCGAGGGAGGGAGACCCAGCATTTT
NA	TRBV10-3	many	TRBJ2-1	CAISERGATEQFF	TGTGCCATCAGTGAGAGGGGGGCGACTGAGCAGTTCTTC
NA	TRBV18	many	TRBJ1-1	CASSPQANTEAFF	TGTGCCAGCTCACCTCAGGCGAACACTGAAGCTTTCTTT
NA	TRBV14	NA	TRBJ2-7	CASSQDYRATREQYF	TGTGCCAGCAGCCAAGATTATCGGGCAACTCGCGAGCAGTACTTC
NA	TRBV28	few	TRBJ2-7	CASSLGRTRYEQYF	TGTGCCAGCAGTTTGGGGCGTACCCGATACGAGCAGTACTTC
TRBD1	TRBV20-1	NA	TRBJ2-2	CRTGGNTGELFF	TGCAGAACAGGGGGGAACACCGGGGAGCTGTTTTTT
TRBD1	TRBV27	NA	TRBJ1-5	CASRTGQGNNQPQHF	TGTGCCAGCAGAACCGGACAGGGGAACAATCAGCCCCAGCATTTT
NA	TRBV6-2/TRBV6-3	many	TRBJ1-1	CASSYPNGGDTEAFF	TGTGCCAGCAGTTACCCCAACGGAGGGGACACTGAAGCTTTCTTT
NA	TRBV25-1	NA	TRBJ2-2	CASSERLNTGELFF	TGTGCCAGCAGTGAAAGATTAAACACCGGGGAGCTGTTTTTT
NA	TRBV12-3/TRBV12-4	many	TRBJ1-1	CASSLARQRTEAFF	TGTGCCAGCAGTTTAGCGCGGCAACGTACTGAAGCTTTCTTT